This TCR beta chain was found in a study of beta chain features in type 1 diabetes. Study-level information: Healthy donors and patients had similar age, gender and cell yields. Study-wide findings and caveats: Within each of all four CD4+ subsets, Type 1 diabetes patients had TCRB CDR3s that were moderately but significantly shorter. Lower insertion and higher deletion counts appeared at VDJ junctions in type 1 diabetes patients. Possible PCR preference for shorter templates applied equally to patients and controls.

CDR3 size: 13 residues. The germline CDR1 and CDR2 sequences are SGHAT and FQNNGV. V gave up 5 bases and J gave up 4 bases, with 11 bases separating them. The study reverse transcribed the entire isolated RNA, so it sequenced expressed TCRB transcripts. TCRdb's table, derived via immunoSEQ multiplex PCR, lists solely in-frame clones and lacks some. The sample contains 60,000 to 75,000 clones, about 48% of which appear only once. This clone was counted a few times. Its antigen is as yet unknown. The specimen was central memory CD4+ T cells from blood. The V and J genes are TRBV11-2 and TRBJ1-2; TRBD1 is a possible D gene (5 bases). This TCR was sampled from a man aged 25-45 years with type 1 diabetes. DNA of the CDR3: TGTGCCAGCAGCGGGCAGGGAGGCTATGGCTACACCTTC. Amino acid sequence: CASSGQGGYGYTF.